The clone carrying this T cell receptor (beta chain) was detected ten times or more. Germline V lookup: CDR1 SQVTM, CDR2 ANQGSEA. CDR3 size: 10 residues. This specimen belongs to a study of blood T cells in healthy people across ages. For the second PCR, which ran for about 6 to 12 cycles, a sample-barcoded 5' primer and a J-beta primer mix were used. TCRdb called the 5' RACE reads again in MiXCR, with one record for every CDR3 protein. This table has about 1.8 million distinct CDR3 sequences, around 48% appearing once. The TCR originated in a woman between 40 and 50 years old in good health. Specimen: blood. This sequence joins TRBV29-1 and TRBJ1-1, with D unclear. CDR3 sequence: CTVGDTEAFF. CDR3 coding DNA: TGCACCGTGGGTGACACTGAAGCTTTCTTT.